This entry lists 18 T cell receptor beta chains sequenced from one sample in a study of CD8+ T cells in alopecia areata. RNA extraction and reverse transcription yielded cDNA as sequencing template. The assay was immunoSEQ multiplex PCR, and TCRdb's table has in-frame clones only and misses some. This sample has about 200,000 clones, with 60% found just once. This sample's treatment: oral pan-JAK inhibitor, 5-10 mg twice daily. This specimen consisted of CD4+ T cells sorted from blood, obtained at week 4, from a patient treated with tofacitinib. These receptors were collected from a human donor with alopecia areata.

This chain uses TRBV7-9 with TRBJ2-2; 9 nucleotides match TRBD1. With V trimmed by 3 bases and J by 4 bases, 9 bases remained unmatched. CDR1 SEHNR and CDR2 FQNEAQ come from the germline V gene (reference sequence). CDR3 size: 17 residues. In DNA form, the CDR3 reads TGTGCCAGCAGCTTCCGCGGACAGGGGACCCCCACCGGGGAGCTGTTTTTT. This sequence encodes CASSFRGQGTPTGELFF.

CDR3 sequence: CASSPFKDSPLHF. The CDR3 region has the DNA TGTGCCAGCAGCCCCTTTAAGGATTCACCCCTCCACTTT. This chain uses TRBV28 with TRBJ1-6, with D unclear. The germline gives CDR1 MDHEN, CDR2 SYDVKM. With 6 bases removed from V and 8 bases from J, the gap between germline ends came to 11 bases. The CDR3 runs 13 residues.

This rearrangement joins TRBV7-2 to TRBJ2-7; TRBD1 matches at 8 bases. Unmatched junction bases numbered 4, after V lost 5 bases and J lost 4 bases. The CDR3 length is 13 residues. Germline assignment: CDR1 SGHTA and CDR2 FQGNSA. The CDR3 DNA sequence: TGTGCCAGCAGCACCCGGACAGGGTACGAGCAGTACTTC. This encodes CASSTRTGYEQYF. The full variable domain, with the rest looked up from reference TRBV7-2 and TRBJ2-7, is GAGVSQSPSNKVTEKGKDVELRCDPISGHTALYWYRQSLGQGLEFLIYFQGNSAPDKSGLPSDRFSAERTGGSVSTLTIQRTQQEDSAVYLCASSTRTGYEQYFGPGTRLTVT.

This clone was seen a few times. The chain links TRBV5-5 to TRBJ2-7; D gene ambiguous. With 4 bases removed from V and 3 bases from J, the gap between germline ends came to 14 bases. Germline V gives CDR1 SGHKS, CDR2 YYEKEE (reference sequence). The CDR3 consists of 14 residues. Here the CDR3 DNA reads TGTGCCAGCAGCCAAGATCTCTTCCTCTACGAGCAGTACTTC. Amino acids: CASSQDLFLYEQYF.

This clone was observed a few times. The chain joins TRBV2 to TRBJ2-5; possible D gene TRBD2, 5 bases. This CDR3 has 13 residues. The germline gives CDR1 SNHLY, CDR2 FYNNEI. V lost 6 bases and J lost 2, with 10 bases in between. The CDR3 coding sequence is TGTGCCAGCAGCCGGGATCAACAAGAGACCCAGTACTTC. Protein sequence: CASSRDQQETQYF.

This chain joins TRBV30 and TRBJ2-5; D uncertain. CDR3 length equals 12 residues. The germline V and J ends were trimmed by 1 base and 7 bases, with 10 bases remaining between them. Germline V CDR1 and CDR2: GTSNPN, SVGIG (reference sequence). CDR3 residues: CAWSAGLRTQYF. The CDR3 coding sequence is TGTGCCTGGAGTGCCGGGCTTAGGACCCAGTACTTC.

This clone was seen once. CDR3 bases: TGCGCCAGCAGCTTGAGTCCCACGGGCGATTCACCCCTCCACTTT. Encoded protein: CASSLSPTGDSPLHF. This chain links TRBV5-1 with TRBJ1-6; no clear D. Trimming cost V 1 base and J 8 bases, with 13 bases left between them. The V gene's germline CDR1 is SGHRS and CDR2 YFSETQ. This CDR3 is 15 amino acids long.

This clone was detected only a few times. The genes are TRBV29-1 and TRBJ2-5; D unclear. Germline V lookup: CDR1 SQVTM, CDR2 ANQGSEA. V lost 2 bases, J lost 2 bases, and 9 bases lay in between. This CDR3 spans 13 amino acids. Written as DNA, the CDR3 is TGCAGCGTTGAAAGGTTGGGGCAAGAGACCCAGTACTTC. Translation gives CSVERLGQETQYF. Supplemented by reference TRBV29-1 and TRBJ2-5, the full variable domain reads SAVISQKPSRDICQRGTSLTIQCQVDSQVTMMFWYRQQPGQSLTLIATANQGSEATYESGFVIDKFPISRPNLTFSTLTVSNMSPEDSSIYLCSVERLGQETQYFGPGTRLLVL.

This clone was picked up a small number of times. This rearrangement joins TRBV29-1 to TRBJ2-2, with no clear D. CDR1 and CDR2 (germline): SQVTM, ANQGSEA. V was shortened by 7 bases and J by 6 bases, with 12 bases between the two germline ends. This CDR3 is 12 amino acids long. The CDR3 protein is CSANSGAGELFF. The CDR3 DNA reads as TGCAGCGCAAACAGTGGCGCCGGGGAGCTGTTTTTT.

The chain has TRBV7-9 and TRBJ2-7; D unclear. There are 17 residues in the CDR3. CDR1 and CDR2 (germline): SEHNR, FQNEAQ (reference sequence). The V gene lost 0 bases and the J gene lost 0 bases, with 15 bases spanning the gap. DNA of the CDR3: TGTGCCAGCAGCTTAGCAGGGATCGGGTCTAGCTCCTACGAGCAGTACTTC. This encodes CASSLAGIGSSSYEQYF. Filled out from reference TRBV7-9 and TRBJ2-7, the complete variable domain reads DTGVSQNPRHKITKRGQNVTFRCDPISEHNRLYWYRQTLGQGPEFLTYFQNEAQLEKSRLLSDRFSAERPKGSFSTLEIQRTEQGDSAMYLCASSLAGIGSSSYEQYFGPGTRLTVT.

This rearrangement joins TRBV9 to TRBJ2-1; D is unclear. The V end lost 3 bases, the J end lost 5 bases, and 15 bases lay between the germline ends. The CDR3 consists of 15 residues. The germline V gene encodes CDR1 SGDLS and CDR2 YYNGEE. The CDR3 DNA sequence: TGTGCCAGCAGCGGCGGTCGTCATTCAAACAATGAGCAGTTCTTC. Protein sequence: CASSGGRHSNNEQFF.

This chain uses TRBV30 with TRBJ1-1; D is undetermined. V was shortened by 7 bases and J by 8 bases, with 20 bases between the two germline ends. The CDR3 contains 13 residues. Germline loops: CDR1 GTSNPN, CDR2 SVGIG (reference sequence). CDR3 DNA sequence: TGTGCCTCGACCATCCGGGCCCCCAGCGAAGCTTTCTTT. Amino acid sequence: CASTIRAPSEAFF. Variable domain in full (rest from reference TRBV30 and TRBJ1-1): SQTIHQWPATLVQPVGSPLSLECTVEGTSNPNLYWYRQAAGRGLQLLFYSVGIGQISSEVPQNLSASRPQDRQFILSSKKLLLSDSGFYLCASTIRAPSEAFFGQGTRLTVV.

V gene TRBV29-1 combines with J gene TRBJ1-1; possible D gene TRBD1, 5 bases. Trimming removed 7 bases at V and 8 bases at J, with 11 bases between. The CDR3 contains 10 residues. Looked up from germline, CDR1 is SQVTM and CDR2 is ANQGSEA. The CDR3 region is CSGGEEEAFF. In nucleotides, the CDR3 is TGCAGCGGGGGGGAAGAAGAAGCTTTCTTT.

This chain uses TRBV29-1 with TRBJ1-1, with D possibly being TRBD1 (5 bases). Trimming shortened V by 4 bases and J by 5 bases, and 29 bases separated the two germline ends. Germline assignment: CDR1 SQVTM and CDR2 ANQGSEA. CDR3 length: 18 amino acids. In DNA form, the CDR3 reads TGCAGCGTTGTCCTGGGTCCTCCGGAGGGGAAAGTGGGAACTGAAGCTTTCTTT. It is translated as CSVVLGPPEGKVGTEAFF.

V and J are TRBV29-1 and TRBJ1-1, with unresolved D. The CDR3 runs to 12 residues. Germline CDR1 SQVTM, CDR2 ANQGSEA. With 5 bases removed from V and 1 base from J, the gap between germline ends came to 8 bases. The chain's CDR3 is CSVRFANTEAFF. CDR3 coding DNA: TGCAGCGTTCGGTTCGCGAACACTGAAGCTTTCTTT. Combining the CDR3 with reference TRBV29-1 and TRBJ1-1 gives the whole variable domain SAVISQKPSRDICQRGTSLTIQCQVDSQVTMMFWYRQQPGQSLTLIATANQGSEATYESGFVIDKFPISRPNLTFSTLTVSNMSPEDSSIYLCSVRFANTEAFFGQGTRLTVV.

The gene calls are TRBV30 and TRBJ1-2, with 8 bases lining up with TRBD1. Unmatched junction bases numbered 5, after V lost 0 bases and J lost 8 bases. The CDR3 totals 13 residues. Germline loops: CDR1 GTSNPN, CDR2 SVGIG (reference sequence). CDR3 in amino acids: CAWSVIQGGGYTF. The CDR3 DNA reads TGTGCCTGGAGTGTAATACAGGGGGGCGGCTACACCTTC.

The rearrangement links TRBV29-1 to TRBJ1-2; D perhaps matches TRBD1 (6 bases). The CDR3 loop spans 14 amino acids. Trimming took 2 bases from V and 6 from J, leaving 16 bases between them. CDR1 and CDR2 (germline): SQVTM, ANQGSEA. The chain's CDR3 is CSVERVSGTNGYTF. Here the CDR3 DNA reads TGCAGCGTTGAAAGGGTGTCAGGGACAAATGGCTACACCTTC.

This chain joins TRBV4-1 and TRBJ1-2, with no clear D. V lost 1 base and J 5 bases, leaving 11 bases between the germline ends. The CDR3 spans 14 residues. CDR1 is MGHRA, CDR2 YSYEKL, per germline. Written as DNA, the CDR3 is TGCGCCAGCAGCCAAGTTTCCATCATTTATGGCTACACCTTC. This codes for CASSQVSIIYGYTF.